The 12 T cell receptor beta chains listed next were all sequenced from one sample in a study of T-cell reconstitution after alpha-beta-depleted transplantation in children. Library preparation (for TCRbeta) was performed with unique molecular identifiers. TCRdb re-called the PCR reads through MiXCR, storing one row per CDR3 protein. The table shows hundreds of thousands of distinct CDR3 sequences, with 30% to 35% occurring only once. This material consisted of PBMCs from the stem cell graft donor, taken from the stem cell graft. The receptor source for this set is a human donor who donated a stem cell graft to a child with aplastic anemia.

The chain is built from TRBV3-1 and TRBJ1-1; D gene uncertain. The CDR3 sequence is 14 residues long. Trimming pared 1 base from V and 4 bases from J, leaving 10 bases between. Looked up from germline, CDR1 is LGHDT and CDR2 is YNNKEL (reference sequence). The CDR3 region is CASSQVGSTTEAFF. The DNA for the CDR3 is TGTGCCAGCAGCCAAGTGGGGTCTACCACTGAAGCTTTCTTT.

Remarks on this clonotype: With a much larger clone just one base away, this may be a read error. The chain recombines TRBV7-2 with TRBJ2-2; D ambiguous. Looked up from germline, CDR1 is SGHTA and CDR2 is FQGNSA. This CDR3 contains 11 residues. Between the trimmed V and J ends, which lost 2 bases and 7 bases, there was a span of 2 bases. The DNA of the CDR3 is TGTGCCAGCAGCTTACACGGGGAGCTGTTTTTT. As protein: CASSLHGELFF.

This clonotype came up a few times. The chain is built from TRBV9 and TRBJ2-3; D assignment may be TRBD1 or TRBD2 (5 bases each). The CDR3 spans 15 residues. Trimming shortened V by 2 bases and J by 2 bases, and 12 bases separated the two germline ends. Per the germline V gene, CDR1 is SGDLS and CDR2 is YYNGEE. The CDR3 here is CASSVGAGTTDTQYF. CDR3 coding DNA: TGTGCCAGCAGCGTCGGGGCGGGCACCACAGATACGCAGTATTTT. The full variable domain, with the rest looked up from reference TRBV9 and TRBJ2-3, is DSGVTQTPKHLITATGQRVTLRCSPRSGDLSVYWYQQSLDQGLQFLIQYYNGEERAKGNILERFSAQQFPDLHSELNLSSLELGDSALYFCASSVGAGTTDTQYFGPGTRLTVL.

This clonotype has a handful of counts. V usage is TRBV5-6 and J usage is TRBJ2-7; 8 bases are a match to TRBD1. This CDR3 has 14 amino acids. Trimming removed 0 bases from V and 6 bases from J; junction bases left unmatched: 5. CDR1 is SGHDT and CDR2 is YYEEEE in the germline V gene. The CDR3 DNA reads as TGTGCCAGCAGCTTGGGACAGGGGATCGGCGAGCAGTACGTC. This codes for CASSLGQGIGEQYV.

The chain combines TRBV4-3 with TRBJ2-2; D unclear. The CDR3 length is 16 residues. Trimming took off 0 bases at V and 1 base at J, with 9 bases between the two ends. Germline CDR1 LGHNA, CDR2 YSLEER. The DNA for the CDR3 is TGCGCCAGCAGCCAAGATCGATCCTTGAACACCGGGGAGCTGTTTTTT. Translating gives CASSQDRSLNTGELFF.

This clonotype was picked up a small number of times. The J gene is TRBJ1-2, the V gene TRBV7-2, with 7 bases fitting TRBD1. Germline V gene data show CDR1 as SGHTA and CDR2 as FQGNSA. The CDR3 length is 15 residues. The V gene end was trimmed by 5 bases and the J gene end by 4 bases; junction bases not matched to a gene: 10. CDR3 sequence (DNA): TGTGCCAGCAGCGAGGGGGCCGCTAGTGGCTATGGCTACACCTTC. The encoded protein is CASSEGAASGYGYTF.

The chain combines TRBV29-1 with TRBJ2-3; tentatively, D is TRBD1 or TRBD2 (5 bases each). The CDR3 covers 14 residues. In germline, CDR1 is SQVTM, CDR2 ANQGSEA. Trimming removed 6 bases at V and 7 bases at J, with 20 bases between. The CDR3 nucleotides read TGCAGCGTCGTAAGGGACGAAACGCGACATACGCAGTATTTT. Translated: CSVVRDETRHTQYF.

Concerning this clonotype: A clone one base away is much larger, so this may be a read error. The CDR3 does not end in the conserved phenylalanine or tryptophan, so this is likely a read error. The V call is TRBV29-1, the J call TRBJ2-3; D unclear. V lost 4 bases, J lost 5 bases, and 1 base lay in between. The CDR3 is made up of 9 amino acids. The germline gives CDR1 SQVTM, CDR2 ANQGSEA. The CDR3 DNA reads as TGCAGCGTTGGAGATACGCAGTATCTT. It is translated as CSVGDTQYL.

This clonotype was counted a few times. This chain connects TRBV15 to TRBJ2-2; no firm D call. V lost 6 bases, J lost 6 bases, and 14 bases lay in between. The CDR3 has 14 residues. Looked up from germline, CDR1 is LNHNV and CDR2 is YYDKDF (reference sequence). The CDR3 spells CATRKPGEPGELFF. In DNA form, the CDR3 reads TGTGCCACCAGGAAGCCGGGCGAACCCGGGGAGCTGTTTTTT.

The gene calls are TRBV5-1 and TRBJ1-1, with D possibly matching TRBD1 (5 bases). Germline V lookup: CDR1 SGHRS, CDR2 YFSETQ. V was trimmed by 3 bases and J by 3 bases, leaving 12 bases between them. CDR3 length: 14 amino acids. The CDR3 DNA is TGCGCCAGCAGCTCGACTGGGGGGGACACTGAAGCTTTCTTT. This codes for CASSSTGGDTEAFF.

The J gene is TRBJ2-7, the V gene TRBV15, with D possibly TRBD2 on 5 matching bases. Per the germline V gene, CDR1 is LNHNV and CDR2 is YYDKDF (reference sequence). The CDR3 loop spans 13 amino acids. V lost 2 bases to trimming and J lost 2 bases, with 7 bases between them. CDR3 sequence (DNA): TGTGCCACCAGCAGACCCGGGACCTACGAGCAGTACTTC. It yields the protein CATSRPGTYEQYF.

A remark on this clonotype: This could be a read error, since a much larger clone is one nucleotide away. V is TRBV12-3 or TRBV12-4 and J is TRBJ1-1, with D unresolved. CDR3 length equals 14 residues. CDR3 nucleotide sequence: TGTGCCCGCAGATCCTCGACATTGAACACTGAAGCTTTCTTT. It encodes CARRSSTLNTEAFF.